A single sample gave rise to the 32 T cell receptor beta chains below, sequenced in a study of sequential checkpoint blockade in melanoma. Some clones are missing from TCRdb's copy, which holds only in-frame ones; the method was immunoSEQ multiplex PCR. This sample has around 30,000 clones, with about four fifths found just once. Treatment defined: randomized to nivolumab then ipilimumab (arm A) or the reverse (arm B). The source was CD8+ T cells sorted from blood (inferred from file names), collected from a patient given nivolumab and ipilimumab in sequence. The receptors shown here come from a human donor with melanoma.

This clone was recorded a few times. The chain joins TRBV12-2 to TRBJ1-1. TRBV12-2 is termed a pseudogene. The CDR3 spans 15 residues. This CDR3 reads CASRPLRLLDTEAFF. CDR3 DNA: TGTGCAAGTCGCCCCCTGAGGTTGTTGGACACTGAAGCTTTCTTT.

This clone was observed a handful of times. The V and J genes are TRBV7-9 and TRBJ1-4; 8 positions match TRBD1. The length of the CDR3 is 15 residues. Germline CDR1 and CDR2: SEHNR and FQNEAQ (reference sequence). The V and J ends lost 4 bases and 8 bases, in that order; junction bases with no gene match: 9. CDR3 nucleotides: TGTGCCAGCAGCTCAGCGGGACAGGCGCGGGAAAAACTGTTTTTT. Amino acids: CASSSAGQAREKLFF.

The chain recombines TRBV5-6 with TRBJ2-7, with D possibly matching TRBD2 (6 bases). V lost 0 bases to trimming and J lost 2 bases, with 12 bases between them. Germline CDR1 reads SGHDT; CDR2 reads YYEEEE. This CDR3 contains 15 residues. This chain's CDR3 is CASSLADGGPYEQYF. DNA of the CDR3: TGTGCCAGCAGCTTGGCCGACGGGGGTCCCTACGAGCAGTACTTC.

The chain uses TRBV13 and TRBJ2-7; no firm D call. V gave up 5 bases and J gave up 2 bases, with 13 bases separating them. The CDR3 has 14 amino acids. Germline V gives CDR1 PRHDT, CDR2 FYEKMQ (reference sequence). CDR3 residues: CASSHTESTYEQYF. CDR3 DNA sequence: TGTGCCAGCAGCCACACAGAATCTACCTACGAGCAGTACTTC.

The J gene is TRBJ2-1, the V gene TRBV13; D may be TRBD2 (6 bases). The germline gives CDR1 PRHDT, CDR2 FYEKMQ (reference sequence). The V gene lost 6 bases and the J gene lost 1 base, with 16 bases spanning the gap. This CDR3 has 16 residues. As DNA, the CDR3 is TGTGCCAGCAGTTATCCACTCGGGGGTTCCTACAATGAGCAGTTCTTC. It codes for CASSYPLGGSYNEQFF.

The chain carries TRBV28 and TRBJ1-5; 7 bases fit TRBD1. Trimming at V came to 6 bases and at J to 2 bases, leaving 7 bases not matched to a gene. CDR1 MDHEN and CDR2 SYDVKM come from the germline V gene. The length of the CDR3 is 15 residues. CDR3 bases: TGTGCCAGCAGCCGAAGGGGACAGCGCAATCAGCCCCAGCATTTT. Amino acid sequence: CASSRRGQRNQPQHF.

This clone appeared a few times. This sequence joins TRBV7-2 and TRBJ2-2; TRBD2 matches 14 bases. Germline V CDR1 and CDR2: SGHTA, FQGNSA. The CDR3 totals 18 residues. V dropped 4 bases and J dropped 6; count of bases not matched to a gene: 10. CDR3 protein: CASSYTGTSGSRSGELFF. The CDR3, as DNA: TGTGCCAGCAGCTACACCGGGACTAGCGGGAGCAGGTCCGGGGAGCTGTTTTTT.

V usage is TRBV4-3 and J usage is TRBJ1-1, with D maybe TRBD1 (5 bases). The V and J ends lost 0 bases and 3 bases respectively, with 8 bases between them. The CDR3 is made up of 14 amino acids. CDR1 and CDR2 (germline): LGHNA, YSLEER. The CDR3 DNA follows: TGCGCCAGCAGCCAAGAAGAAGGGGACACTGAAGCTTTCTTT. It codes for CASSQEEGDTEAFF.

This sequence joins TRBV19 and TRBJ2-2, with 10 bases identical to TRBD1. Germline CDR1 LNHDA, CDR2 SQIVND (reference sequence). The CDR3 sequence is 15 residues long. V lost 1 base, J lost 5 bases, and 1 base stayed unmatched. CDR3 sequence: CASSIGTGGTGELFF. CDR3 bases: TGTGCCAGTAGTATAGGGACAGGGGGAACCGGGGAGCTGTTTTTT.

This chain joins TRBV6-1 and TRBJ2-5; 7 nucleotides line up with TRBD2. The CDR3 spans 13 residues. The V and J ends lost 6 bases and 4 bases, in that order; junction bases with no gene match: 5. CDR1 and CDR2 from the germline V gene are MNHNS and SASEGT. The chain's CDR3 is CASSQRGGETQYF. DNA of the CDR3: TGTGCCAGCAGCCAGCGGGGAGGAGAGACCCAGTACTTC.

The genes are TRBV27 and TRBJ1-5; D unclear. The CDR3 consists of 14 residues. Trimming shortened V by 5 bases and J by 0 bases, and 8 bases separated the two germline ends. Germline-derived CDR1 and CDR2 are MNHEY and SMNVEV (reference sequence). The CDR3 protein is CASSIRDSNQPQHF. DNA for the CDR3: TGTGCCAGCAGTATACGGGATAGCAATCAGCCCCAGCATTTT.

The V gene is TRBV9, the J gene TRBJ1-4; TRBD1 aligns across 8 bases. This CDR3 is 14 amino acids long. The J segment lost 8 bases and the V segment lost 8 bases, leaving 11 bases of the junction unmatched. Germline CDR1 SGDLS, CDR2 YYNGEE. CDR3 in DNA: TGTGCCAGTGGCGCGACAGGGGATCAGGAAAAACTGTTTTTT. This encodes CASGATGDQEKLFF.

In the case of this clone: Other DNA sequences within the sample encode an identical CDR3. This chain links TRBV11-2 with TRBJ1-2; D might be TRBD1 (5 bases). This CDR3 comprises 13 residues. Per germline, CDR1 SGHAT and CDR2 FQNNGV. V was shortened by 0 bases and J by 4 bases, with 6 bases between the two germline ends. The CDR3 protein is CASSLEGGYGYTF. The CDR3 DNA is TGTGCCAGCAGCTTAGAGGGGGGCTATGGCTACACCTTC.

This rearrangement joins TRBV10-3 to TRBJ2-1; D remains unclear. Germline-derived CDR1 and CDR2 are ENHRY and SYGVKD. The germline V and J ends were trimmed by 2 bases and 8 bases, with 7 bases remaining between them. This CDR3 comprises 12 residues. The CDR3, as DNA: TGTGCCATCAGTGAGATAAGCGATGAGCAGTTCTTC. This encodes CAISEISDEQFF.

The chain links TRBV13 to TRBJ2-7; weak D call: TRBD1 (5 bases). The CDR3 spans 13 residues. The germline V and J ends were trimmed by 5 bases and 6 bases, with 14 bases remaining between them. Germline CDR1 reads PRHDT; CDR2 reads FYEKMQ (reference sequence). The CDR3 sequence is CASSPNRRGEQYF. The CDR3 DNA reads TGTGCCAGCAGCCCAAACCGAAGGGGCGAGCAGTACTTC. The variable domain in full, with the rest retrieved from reference TRBV13 and TRBJ2-7, is AAGVIQSPRHLIKEKRETATLKCYPIPRHDTVYWYQQGPGQDPQFLISFYEKMQSDKGSIPDRFSAQQFSDYHSELNMSSLELGDSALYFCASSPNRRGEQYFGPGTRLTVT.

The gene calls are TRBV6-5 and TRBJ2-7, with unresolved D. Trimming left V 0 bases short and J 4 bases short, with 7 bases between. The CDR3 spans 13 residues. Germline assignment: CDR1 MNHEY and CDR2 SVGAGI. The CDR3 loop reads CASSYSTGYEQYF. DNA for the CDR3: TGTGCCAGCAGTTACTCGACCGGGTACGAGCAGTACTTC.

V is TRBV11-2 and J is TRBJ2-1, with D uncertain. The CDR3 consists of 12 residues. Germline-derived CDR1 and CDR2 are SGHAT and FQNNGV. Trimming shortened V by 1 base and J by 6 bases, and 4 bases separated the two germline ends. CDR3 amino acids: CASSLVLNEQFF. The DNA of the CDR3 is TGTGCCAGCAGCTTAGTACTCAATGAGCAGTTCTTC.

This chain connects TRBV27 to TRBJ1-2, with 7 nucleotides matching TRBD1. Germline CDR1 reads MNHEY; CDR2 reads SMNVEV (reference sequence). This CDR3 is built from 13 residues. The J segment lost 7 bases and the V segment lost 2 bases, leaving 4 bases of the junction unmatched. The CDR3 sequence is CASSLGGGSGYTF. The CDR3 bases are TGTGCCAGCAGTTTAGGAGGGGGCTCTGGCTACACCTTC.

DNA for the CDR3: TGTGCCAGCAGCTTAGCCAGCGGGGGGCCTTACTCCTACAATGAGCAGTTCTTC. Amino acids: CASSLASGGPYSYNEQFF. The chain employs TRBV7-9 and TRBJ2-1; 9 nucleotides agree with TRBD2. CDR3 length: 18 residues. The junction had 6 bases not matched to a gene; V was cut back by 0 bases and J by 0 bases. Looked up from germline, CDR1 is SEHNR and CDR2 is FQNEAQ (reference sequence).

V usage is TRBV7-9 and J usage is TRBJ1-2; no reliable D call. Per germline, CDR1 SEHNR and CDR2 FQNEAQ (reference sequence). With 2 bases removed from V and 6 bases from J, the gap between germline ends came to 16 bases. This CDR3 contains 15 residues. The CDR3 region has the DNA TGTGCCAGCAGCTTATGGGCCGAGAGGGTGGATGGCTACACCTTC. This gives the protein CASSLWAERVDGYTF.

The CDR3 is CASSLKGAVLTYEQYF. CDR3 in DNA: TGTGCCAGCAGCCTTAAAGGAGCGGTTCTGACCTACGAGCAGTACTTC. The chain employs TRBV14 and TRBJ2-7; weak D call: TRBD2 (5 bases). Germline V gene sequence: CDR1 SGHDN, CDR2 FVKESK. CDR3 length equals 16 residues. The ends were cut back, 4 bases at V and 2 bases at J, with 18 bases in the middle.

The rearrangement uses TRBV28 and TRBJ1-2, with 7 bases aligning to TRBD1. The CDR3 consists of 15 residues. Germline V gene lookup returns CDR1 MDHEN and CDR2 SYDVKM. The V segment lost 6 bases and the J segment 0 bases; nucleotides outside the gene matches: 7. The CDR3 loop reads CASSTGTEANYGYTF. In DNA form, the CDR3 reads TGTGCCAGCAGCACCGGGACAGAAGCTAACTATGGCTACACCTTC.

As DNA, the CDR3 is TGTGCCAGCAGTCGAAAAGGACAGAAAGCCTTGGATACGCAGTATTTT. This gives the protein CASSRKGQKALDTQYF. The V and J genes are TRBV27 and TRBJ2-3; TRBD1 is a possible D gene (6 bases). CDR3 length equals 16 residues. Per germline, CDR1 MNHEY and CDR2 SMNVEV (reference sequence). V was shortened by 5 bases and J by 6 bases, with 21 bases between the two germline ends.

The rearrangement joins TRBV5-1 to TRBJ2-3; D may be TRBD1 (6 bases). In germline, CDR1 is SGHRS, CDR2 YFSETQ. The CDR3 length is 15 residues. V was cut by 4 bases and J by 1 base, with 13 bases left in between. CDR3 coding DNA: TGCGCCAGCAGCCCTGGTGCAGGGGGCACAGATACGCAGTATTTT. Its translation is CASSPGAGGTDTQYF.

This chain uses TRBV5-8 with TRBJ1-1; D gene uncertain. The germline V gene has CDR1 SGHTS and CDR2 YDEGEE. The CDR3 covers 14 residues. V dropped 4 bases and J dropped 4 bases, with 14 bases sitting between them. The CDR3 coding sequence is TGTGCCAGCAGCCTACTTTGGGGAGGCACTGAAGCTTTCTTT. As protein: CASSLLWGGTEAFF.

This clone appeared a few times. The gene calls are TRBV19 and TRBJ1-2, with D tentatively TRBD1 (6 bases). Germline loops: CDR1 LNHDA, CDR2 SQIVND (reference sequence). The CDR3 is made up of 15 amino acids. The V end lost 3 bases, the J end lost 4 bases, and 15 bases lay between the germline ends. The CDR3 here is CASSIVVDSLYGYTF. For the CDR3, the DNA is TGTGCCAGTAGTATCGTTGTGGACAGCCTCTATGGCTACACCTTC.

The DNA for the CDR3 is TGTGCCAGCAGCTTGAGGCGGGGGGGAACTGACAATGAGCAGTTCTTC. This encodes CASSLRRGGTDNEQFF. This rearrangement joins TRBV5-8 to TRBJ2-1; 9 positions agree with TRBD2. The length of the CDR3 is 16 residues. V dropped 1 base and J dropped 5; count of bases not matched to a gene: 7. Germline CDR1 is SGHTS and CDR2 is YDEGEE.

The chain links TRBV5-6 to TRBJ2-7; D might be TRBD1 (6 bases). CDR3 size: 16 residues. The ends were cut back, 1 base at V and 4 bases at J, with 18 bases in the middle. Germline V CDR1 and CDR2: SGHDT, YYEEEE. The DNA of the CDR3 is TGTGCCAGCAGCTTGCCCACAGGGAGAAGAGTTTACGAGCAGTACTTC. This encodes CASSLPTGRRVYEQYF.

The CDR3 DNA reads TGTGCCAGCAGTTCTCTTGGGGGGACCTACGAGCAGTACTTC. Translating gives CASSSLGGTYEQYF. The rearrangement uses TRBV27 and TRBJ2-7; D may be TRBD2 (6 bases). CDR3 length: 14 amino acids. The germline gives CDR1 MNHEY, CDR2 SMNVEV (reference sequence). V lost 4 bases, J lost 2 bases, and 12 bases lay in between.

By proportion, this clone is medium-sized. The V and J genes are TRBV2 and TRBJ1-2, with D uncertain. CDR3 length: 13 amino acids. CDR1 and CDR2 (germline): SNHLY, FYNNEI. V shed 1 base and J shed 4 bases, with 7 bases lying between them. For the CDR3, the DNA is TGTGCCAGCAGTGAAGGGGCGGGCTATGGCTACACCTTC. Translated: CASSEGAGYGYTF.

The chain recombines TRBV5-1 with TRBJ2-5, with a possible D match to TRBD2 (5 bases). The J call may be faulty, since TRBJ2-7 better matches the DNA end. This CDR3 has 15 amino acids. Germline assignment: CDR1 SGHRS and CDR2 YFSETQ. The CDR3 DNA follows: TGCGCCAGCAGCTTGGCCTCTGGGAGCCTTTACGAGCAGTACTTC. It is translated as CASSLASGSLYEQYF.

This chain joins TRBV7-8 and TRBJ2-1, with 10 bases aligning to TRBD2. The CDR3 is 15 amino acids. Germline V gene sequence: CDR1 SGHVS, CDR2 FQNEAQ. Trimming removed 4 bases from V and 7 bases from J; junction bases left unmatched: 7. CDR3 in amino acids: CASSYLAGAMNEQFF. CDR3 sequence (DNA): TGTGCCAGCAGCTACCTAGCGGGAGCTATGAATGAGCAGTTCTTC.